This TCR beta chain was sequenced for a study of OX40 agonist ivuxolimab in advanced cancers. General study points: The expanded peripheral T cells' antigen specificity was not determined.

The assay was immunoSEQ multiplex PCR, and TCRdb's table has in-frame clones only and misses some. The sample yields tens of thousands of clones, 65% to 90% seen once. V dropped 5 bases and J dropped 0 bases, with 14 bases sitting between them. Germline CDR1 is SGDLS and CDR2 is YYNGEE. This CDR3 has 16 residues. As to this clone: The antigen is not known.

The source was CD4+ or CD8+ T cells sorted from blood, collected in a trial of the OX40 agonist ivuxolimab. The chain couples TRBV9 to TRBJ2-2; perhaps D is TRBD1 or TRBD2 (5 bases each). The receptor was derived from an adult with an advanced solid tumor such as melanoma, head and neck, liver or kidney cancer. The CDR3 is CASSQGAEANTGELFF. In nucleotides, the CDR3 is TGTGCCAGCAGTCAAGGGGCGGAGGCGAACACCGGGGAGCTGTTTTTT.